These 22 T cell receptor beta chains share one sample of origin, sequenced in a study of breast tumors, draining lymph nodes, adjacent tissues. Axillary draining lymph nodes of breast cancer patients supplied the node samples. TCRdb independently ran MiXCR on the multiplex PCR reads; one entry per CDR3 protein. Altogether about 89,000 distinct CDR3 sequences are present, roughly 30% being singletons, with the ten largest covering 8.1%. The sample comprised axillary lymph node tissue. These receptors all come from a female donor with breast cancer. Some clones in this sample may be carry-over from other donors' samples.

This clonotype was detected many times. The chain is built from TRBV5-6 and TRBJ2-7; D is possibly TRBD2 (7 bases). The germline V gene has CDR1 SGHDT and CDR2 YYEEEE. V was cut by 4 bases and J by 5 bases, with 19 bases left in between. CDR3 size: 15 residues. The CDR3 sequence: CASSSLGGGSHEQYF. In DNA, the CDR3 is TGTGCCAGCAGCAGCCTCGGGGGCGGGAGCCACGAGCAGTACTTC. Supplemented by reference TRBV5-6 and TRBJ2-7, the full variable domain reads DAGVTQSPTHLIKTRGQQVTLRCSPKSGHDTVSWYQQALGQGPQFIFQYYEEEERQRGNFPDRFSGHQFPNYSSELNVNALLLGDSALYLCASSSLGGGSHEQYFGPGTRLTVT.

Many counts were recorded for this clonotype. The chain combines TRBV28 with TRBJ1-6; no clear D gene. CDR3 length: 16 residues. Looked up from germline, CDR1 is MDHEN and CDR2 is SYDVKM. V gave up 5 bases and J gave up 9 bases, with 20 bases separating them. This CDR3 reads CASSPPSSVGSSPLHF. CDR3 coding DNA: TGTGCCAGCAGTCCCCCTTCTAGTGTTGGAAGTTCACCCCTCCACTTT.

This clonotype was detected ten times or more. The chain couples TRBV11-2 to TRBJ2-7; 13 nucleotides align to TRBD2. The CDR3 loop spans 14 amino acids. In germline, CDR1 is SGHAT, CDR2 FQNNGV. The V and J ends lost 5 bases and 5 bases, in that order; junction bases with no gene match: 3. In DNA, the CDR3 is TGTGCCAGCAGCCGGACTAGCGGGAGCAACGAGCAGTACTTC. Translated: CASSRTSGSNEQYF.

This clonotype was counted many times. The chain is built from TRBV12-3 or TRBV12-4 and TRBJ2-7; D is tentatively TRBD1 or TRBD2 (5 bases each). Between the trimmed V and J ends, which lost 4 bases and 2 bases, there was a span of 18 bases. This CDR3 has 16 amino acids. The CDR3 is CASSSRAGTVTYEQYF. CDR3 coding DNA: TGTGCCAGCAGTTCTAGGGCCGGGACGGTCACCTACGAGCAGTACTTC.

This clonotype has ten or more counts. This sequence joins TRBV27 and TRBJ2-2; D gene uncertain. This CDR3 region has 11 residues. Germline CDR1 is MNHEY and CDR2 is SMNVEV (reference sequence). The germline V and J ends were trimmed by 7 bases and 7 bases, with 7 bases remaining between them. The CDR3 nucleotides are TGTGCCAGCATGGAGAACGGGGAGCTGTTTTTT. Translation gives CASMENGELFF.

This clonotype came up many times. The chain is built from TRBV6-5 and TRBJ2-5, with 7 bases identical to TRBD2. This CDR3 is built from 15 residues. The V and J ends lost 0 bases and 4 bases, in that order; junction bases with no gene match: 5. The germline V gene has CDR1 MNHEY and CDR2 SVGAGI. CDR3 in DNA: TGTGCCAGCAGTTACTCCTTTGGCGGGAGAGAGACCCAGTACTTC. It yields the protein CASSYSFGGRETQYF.

This clonotype ranks as medium-sized (0.01 to 0.1%). The chain carries TRBV29-1 and TRBJ2-7; 9 bases fit TRBD2. V lost 4 bases to trimming and J lost 6 bases; unmatched junction nucleotides: 10. Per the germline V gene, CDR1 is SQVTM and CDR2 is ANQGSEA. The CDR3 spans 14 residues. This CDR3 reads CSVGCLAGQCEQYF. CDR3 in DNA: TGCAGCGTTGGTTGCCTAGCGGGACAGTGCGAGCAGTACTTC.

As to this clonotype: The conserved phenylalanine or tryptophan normally closing the CDR3 is absent here, so this likely arose from a read error. No DNA is shown, since the ends of the CDR3 on it are uncertain; the CDR3 is the one TCRdb lists. This chain links TRBV9 with TRBJ2-7; the listed D gene, TRBD2, was not tested against the DNA. The CDR3 is 15 amino acids long, termini counted. The germline V gene encodes CDR1 SGDLS and CDR2 YYNGEE. The CDR3 reads CASSEGTTRAYEPYL.

The sample holds many counts of this clonotype. The chain has TRBV10-3 and TRBJ1-2, with D perhaps matching TRBD1 (5 bases). CDR1 is ENHRY and CDR2 is SYGVKD in the germline V gene. This CDR3 region has 13 residues. Trimming took off 2 bases at V and 6 bases at J, with 10 bases between the two ends. The CDR3, as DNA: TGTGCCATCAGTGAGGAGCGGGGGGATGGCTACACCTTC. Amino acid sequence: CAISEERGDGYTF.

This clonotype has a count of ten or more. The V gene is TRBV4-3, the J gene TRBJ2-1; a possible D gene is TRBD2 (6 bases). This CDR3 has 15 residues. Trimming pared 5 bases from V and 4 bases from J, leaving 15 bases between. Germline V gene lookup returns CDR1 LGHNA and CDR2 YSLEER. The CDR3 here is CASSDGGTQYNEQFF. CDR3 sequence (DNA): TGCGCCAGCAGCGACGGAGGGACTCAATACAATGAGCAGTTCTTC.

As for this clonotype: As the CDR3 is not closed by the conserved phenylalanine or tryptophan, this likely results from a read error. V usage is TRBV20-1 and J usage is TRBJ2-1; D not resolved. The germline V and J ends were trimmed by 3 bases and 1 base, with 10 bases remaining between them. The CDR3 has 14 residues. In germline, CDR1 is DFQATT, CDR2 SNEGSKA (reference sequence). In DNA, the CDR3 is TGCAGTGCTAGGGCTGGAACGTCCTACAATGAGCAGTTCCTC. Protein product: CSARAGTSYNEQFL.

This clonotype was detected ten times or more. The chain combines TRBV30 with TRBJ2-5; D tentatively fits TRBD1 or TRBD2 (5 bases each). There are 13 residues in the CDR3. V lost 3 bases and J 1 base, leaving 9 bases between the germline ends. From germline, CDR1 is GTSNPN and CDR2 SVGIG (reference sequence). DNA of the CDR3: TGTGCCTGGAGCCCAGGGACCCAAGAGACCCAGTACTTC. Its translation: CAWSPGTQETQYF.

This clonotype has ten or more counts. The rearrangement joins TRBV25-1 to TRBJ2-1; D is possibly TRBD1 (6 bases). This CDR3 region has 14 residues. The V end was cut by 2 bases, the J end by 5 bases, with 10 bases between. The germline V gene encodes CDR1 MGHDK and CDR2 SYGVNS. CDR3 sequence (DNA): TGTGCCAGCAGTGAACCGGGACATCACAATGAGCAGTTCTTC. Protein sequence: CASSEPGHHNEQFF.

This clonotype was recorded many times. The chain is built from TRBV3-1 and TRBJ1-6; a weak D match, TRBD1 (5 bases). The V end lost 2 bases, the J end lost 7 bases, and 9 bases lay between the germline ends. Per germline, CDR1 LGHDT and CDR2 YNNKEL (reference sequence). The CDR3 has 14 residues. CDR3 residues: CASSQSQVNSPLHF. As DNA, the CDR3 is TGTGCCAGCAGCCAATCACAGGTCAATTCACCCCTCCACTTT.

On this clonotype itself: The junction departs from germline at one end; a sequencing error may be responsible. The CDR3 is CAISVAVNTGELFF. The CDR3 DNA sequence: TGCGCCATCAGCGTCGCTGTTAACACCGGGGAGCTGTTTTTT. The chain links TRBV5-1 to TRBJ2-2, with D unresolved. The CDR3 consists of 14 residues. Germline CDR1 is SGHRS and CDR2 is YFSETQ.

This clonotype was observed at least ten times. The chain has TRBV6-2 or TRBV6-3 and TRBJ2-7; possible D gene TRBD1, 6 bases. The CDR3 sequence is 13 residues long. Per germline, CDR1 MNHEY and CDR2 SVGEGT. Trimming cost V 8 bases and J 3 bases, with 14 bases left between them. CDR3 amino acids: CASARDTYYEQYF. The CDR3 DNA is TGTGCCAGCGCCCGGGACACATACTACGAGCAGTACTTC.

The rearrangement joins TRBV19 to TRBJ1-2; 9 bases are a match to TRBD1. The V gene end was trimmed by 4 bases and the J gene end by 0 bases; junction bases not matched to a gene: 9. The CDR3 runs to 17 residues. The V gene's germline CDR1 is LNHDA and CDR2 SQIVND (reference sequence). CDR3 nucleotide sequence: TGTGCCAGTAGTAGCAGGGGACAGGGCAAAGCTAACTATGGCTACACCTTC. Encoded protein: CASSSRGQGKANYGYTF.

This clonotype was observed many times. This rearrangement joins TRBV2 to TRBJ2-1; 8 nucleotides agree with TRBD1. The CDR3 length is 13 residues. The junction had 4 bases not matched to a gene; V was cut back by 6 bases and J by 6 bases. Germline values: CDR1 SNHLY, CDR2 FYNNEI. CDR3 residues: CASRADRGNEQFF. CDR3 nucleotides: TGTGCCAGCAGAGCAGACAGGGGCAATGAGCAGTTCTTC.

This clonotype has ten or more counts. V and J are TRBV7-9 and TRBJ2-5; TRBD2 might be the D (6 bases). This CDR3 has 17 amino acids. The germline V gene encodes CDR1 SEHNR and CDR2 FQNEAQ (reference sequence). V lost 5 bases, J lost 3 bases, and 22 bases lay in between. CDR3 bases: TGTGCCAGCAGCCTCGGAGCAGTAGCGGCGCCGAAAGAGACCCAGTACTTC. This translates into CASSLGAVAAPKETQYF.

In its sample, this clonotype was seen many times. This chain links TRBV7-2 with TRBJ2-2; 10 bases align to TRBD2. Germline assignment: CDR1 SGHTA and CDR2 FQGNSA. The CDR3 covers 16 residues. Losses at the gene ends were 1 base for V and 6 bases for J; bases not matched to a gene: 5. CDR3 region: CASSLGVAGGAGELFF. CDR3 nucleotides: TGTGCCAGCAGCTTAGGGGTAGCGGGAGGCGCCGGGGAGCTGTTTTTT.

V is TRBV19 and J is TRBJ1-4; no firm D call. Trimming left V 7 bases short and J 8 bases short, with 20 bases between. The CDR3 has 15 residues. The germline V gene encodes CDR1 LNHDA and CDR2 SQIVND (reference sequence). The CDR3 coding sequence is TGTGCCAGTACAATGGGGATAGGTGTATGGGAAAAACTGTTTTTT. This translates into CASTMGIGVWEKLFF.

In its sample, this clonotype was seen many times. CDR3 DNA sequence: TGCAGTGCTAGAGATGGTACTAGCGGGACGGCCGGGGAGCTGTTTTTT. Translating it yields CSARDGTSGTAGELFF. V is TRBV20-1 and J is TRBJ2-2; TRBD2 matches at 10 bases. CDR1 is DFQATT, CDR2 SNEGSKA, per germline (reference sequence). The CDR3 totals 16 residues. The trim removed 0 bases at V and 6 bases at J, leaving 7 bases unmatched.